The present entry profiles one TCR beta chain with its context. The sample originates from a study of blood T cell repertoires in COVID-19. As for the study in general: Specimens from acute and convalescent COVID-19 originated in the United States, Italy and Spain.

In the original analysis: Estimation of nucleated cell counts relied on the amplification of reference gene primers. This table comes from immunoSEQ multiplex PCR, and its TCRdb copy is limited to in-frame clones, with some not included. Clonal size and the V and J genes are those of that table, whereas D and trimming came from the DNA. This sample has more than 300,000 clones; just under 90% occur once, and the top ten carry less than 9.5%. Unmatched junction bases numbered 7, after V lost 2 bases and J lost 7 bases. Germline assignment: CDR1 WNHNN and CDR2 SYGVQD (reference sequence). The CDR3 length is 15 residues.

The chain uses TRBV10-1 and TRBJ1-4; 7 positions agree with TRBD1. The receptor was derived from a woman aged 30 to 39 who had recovered from COVID-19. The sequencing input was PBMCs or T cells enriched from blood (not recorded which). This CDR3 is CASSEGPTGSEKLFF. CDR3 bases: TGCGCCAGCAGTGAGGGGCCGACAGGGAGTGAAAAACTGTTTTTT.